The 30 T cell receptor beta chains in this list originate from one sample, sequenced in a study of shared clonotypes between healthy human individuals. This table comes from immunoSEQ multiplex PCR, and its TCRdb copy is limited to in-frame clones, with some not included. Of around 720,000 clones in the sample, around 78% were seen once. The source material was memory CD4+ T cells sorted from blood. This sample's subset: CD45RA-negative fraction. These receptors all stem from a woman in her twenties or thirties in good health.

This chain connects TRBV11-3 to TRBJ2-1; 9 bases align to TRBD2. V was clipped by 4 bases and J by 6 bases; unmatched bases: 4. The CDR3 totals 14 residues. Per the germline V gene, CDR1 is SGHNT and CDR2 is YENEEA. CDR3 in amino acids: CASSSGTSSNEQFF. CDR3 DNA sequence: TGTGCCAGCAGCTCCGGGACTAGCAGCAATGAGCAGTTCTTC.

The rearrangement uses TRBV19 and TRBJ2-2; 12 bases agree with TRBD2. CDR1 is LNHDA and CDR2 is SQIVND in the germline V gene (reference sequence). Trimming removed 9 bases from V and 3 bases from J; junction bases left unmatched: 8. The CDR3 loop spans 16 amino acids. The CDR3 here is CASTLRLAGDTGELFF. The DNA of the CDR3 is TGTGCCAGCACCCTCAGACTAGCGGGAGACACCGGGGAGCTGTTTTTT.

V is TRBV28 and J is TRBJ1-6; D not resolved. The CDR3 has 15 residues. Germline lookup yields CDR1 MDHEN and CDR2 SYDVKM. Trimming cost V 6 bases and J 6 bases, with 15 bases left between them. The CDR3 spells CASRPPGSANSPLHF. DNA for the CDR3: TGTGCCAGCAGACCCCCAGGCTCAGCTAATTCACCCCTCCACTTT.

For the CDR3, the DNA is TGTGCCAGCAGTGGAAAGTACAGGGAAGGAACTTACAATGAGCAGTTCTTC. Amino acids: CASSGKYREGTYNEQFF. This chain uses TRBV25-1 with TRBJ2-1, with a weak D call TRBD1 (6 bases). This CDR3 has 17 residues. Trimming removed 4 bases at V and 4 bases at J, with 20 bases between. Per germline, CDR1 MGHDK and CDR2 SYGVNS.

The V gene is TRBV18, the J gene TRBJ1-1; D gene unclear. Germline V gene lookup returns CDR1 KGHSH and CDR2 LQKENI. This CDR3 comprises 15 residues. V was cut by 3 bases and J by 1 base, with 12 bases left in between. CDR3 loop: CASSPAGGRNTEAFF. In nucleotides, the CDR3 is TGTGCCAGCTCACCCGCCGGAGGCAGGAACACTGAAGCTTTCTTT. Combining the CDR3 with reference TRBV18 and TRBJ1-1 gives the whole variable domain NAGVMQNPRHLVRRRGQEARLRCSPMKGHSHVYWYRQLPEEGLKFMVYLQKENIIDESGMPKERFSAEFPKEGPSILRIQQVVRGDSAAYFCASSPAGGRNTEAFFGQGTRLTVV.

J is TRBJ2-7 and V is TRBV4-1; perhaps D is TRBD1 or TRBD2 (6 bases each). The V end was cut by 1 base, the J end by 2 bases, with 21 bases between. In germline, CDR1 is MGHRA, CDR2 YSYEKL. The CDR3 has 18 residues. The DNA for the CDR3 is TGCGCCAGCAGCCAAGCTATCACAGGGCGGCGGGATGCCTACGAGCAGTACTTC. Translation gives CASSQAITGRRDAYEQYF.

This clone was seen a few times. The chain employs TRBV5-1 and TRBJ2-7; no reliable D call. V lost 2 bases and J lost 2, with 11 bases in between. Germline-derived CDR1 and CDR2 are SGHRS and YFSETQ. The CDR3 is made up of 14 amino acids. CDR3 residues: CASSLLQPPYEQYF. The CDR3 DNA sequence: TGCGCCAGCAGCTTATTGCAGCCTCCCTACGAGCAGTACTTC.

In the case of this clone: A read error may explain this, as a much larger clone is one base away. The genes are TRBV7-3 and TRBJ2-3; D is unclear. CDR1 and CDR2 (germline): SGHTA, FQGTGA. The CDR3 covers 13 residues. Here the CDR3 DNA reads TGCGCCAGCAGTGATCCGAAGAAAGATACGCAGTACTTT. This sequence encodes CASSDPKKDTQYF.

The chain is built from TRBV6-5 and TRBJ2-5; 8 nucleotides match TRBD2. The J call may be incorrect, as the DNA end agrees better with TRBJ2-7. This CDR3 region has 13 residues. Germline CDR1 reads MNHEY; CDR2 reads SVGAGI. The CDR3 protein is CASSRGRTYEQYF. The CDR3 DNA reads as TGTGCCAGCAGCCGCGGGAGGACCTACGAGCAGTACTTC.

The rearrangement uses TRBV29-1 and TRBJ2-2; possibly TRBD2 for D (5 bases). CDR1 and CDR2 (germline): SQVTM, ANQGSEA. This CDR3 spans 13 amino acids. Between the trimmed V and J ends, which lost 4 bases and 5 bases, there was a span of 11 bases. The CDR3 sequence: CSVGAAGTGELFF. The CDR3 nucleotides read TGCAGCGTTGGGGCGGCGGGTACCGGGGAGCTGTTTTTT.

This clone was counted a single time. This CDR3 is CASSLGSGRTGELFF. The CDR3 nucleotides are TGTGCCAGCAGTTTAGGTAGCGGGAGAACCGGGGAGCTGTTTTTT. V usage is TRBV27 and J usage is TRBJ2-2; 9 positions match TRBD2. CDR3 length equals 15 residues. The J segment lost 5 bases and the V segment lost 2 bases, leaving 3 bases of the junction unmatched. Germline V gene sequence: CDR1 MNHEY, CDR2 SMNVEV (reference sequence).

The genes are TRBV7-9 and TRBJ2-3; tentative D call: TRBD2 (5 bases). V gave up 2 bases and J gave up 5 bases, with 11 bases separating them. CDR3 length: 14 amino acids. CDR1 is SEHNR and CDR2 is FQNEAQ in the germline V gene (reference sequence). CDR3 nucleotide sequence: TGTGCCAGCAGCTTAAGCCTAGCCCAAGATACGCAGTATTTT. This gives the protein CASSLSLAQDTQYF.

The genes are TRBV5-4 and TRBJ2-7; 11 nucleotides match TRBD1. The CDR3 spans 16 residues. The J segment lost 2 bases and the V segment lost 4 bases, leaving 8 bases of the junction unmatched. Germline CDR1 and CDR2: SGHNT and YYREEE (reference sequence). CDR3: CASSLNRGQGAYEQYF. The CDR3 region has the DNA TGTGCCAGCAGCCTAAACAGGGGACAGGGGGCCTACGAGCAGTACTTC.

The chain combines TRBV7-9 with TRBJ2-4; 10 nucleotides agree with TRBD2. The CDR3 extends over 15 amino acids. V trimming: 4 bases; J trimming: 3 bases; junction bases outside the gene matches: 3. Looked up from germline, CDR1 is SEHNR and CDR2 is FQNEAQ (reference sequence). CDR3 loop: CASSSSGSVKNIQYF. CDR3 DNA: TGTGCCAGCAGCTCTAGCGGGAGTGTCAAAAACATTCAGTACTTC.

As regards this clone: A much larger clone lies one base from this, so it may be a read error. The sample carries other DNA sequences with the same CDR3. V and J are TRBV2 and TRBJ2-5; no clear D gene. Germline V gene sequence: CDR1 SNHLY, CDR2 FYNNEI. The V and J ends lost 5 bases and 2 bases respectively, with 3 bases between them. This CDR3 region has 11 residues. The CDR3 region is CASSYQETQYF. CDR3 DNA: TGTGCCAGCAGTTATCAAGAGACCCAGTACTTC.

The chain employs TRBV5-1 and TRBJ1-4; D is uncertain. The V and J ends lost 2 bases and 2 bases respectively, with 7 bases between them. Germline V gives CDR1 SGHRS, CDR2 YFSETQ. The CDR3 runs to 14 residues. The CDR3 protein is CASSFAGTNEKLFF. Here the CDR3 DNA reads TGCGCCAGCAGCTTCGCGGGGACTAATGAAAAACTGTTTTTT.

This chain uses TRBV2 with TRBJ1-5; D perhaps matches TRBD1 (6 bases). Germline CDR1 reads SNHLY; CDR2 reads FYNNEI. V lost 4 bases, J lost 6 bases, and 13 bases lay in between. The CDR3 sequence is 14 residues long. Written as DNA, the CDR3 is TGTGCCAGCAGTGGGTACAGGGAGAGTCAGCCCCAGCATTTT. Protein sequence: CASSGYRESQPQHF. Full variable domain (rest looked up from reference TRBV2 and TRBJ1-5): EPEVTQTPSHQVTQMGQEVILRCVPISNHLYFYWYRQILGQKVEFLVSFYNNEISEKSEIFDDQFSVERPDGSNFTLKIRSTKLEDSAMYFCASSGYRESQPQHFGDGTRLSIL.

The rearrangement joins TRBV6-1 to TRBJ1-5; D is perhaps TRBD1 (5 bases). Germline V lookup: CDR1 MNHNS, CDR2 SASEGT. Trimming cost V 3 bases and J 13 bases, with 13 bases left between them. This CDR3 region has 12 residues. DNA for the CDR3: TGTGCCAGCAGTGATGATTTCGGGGCACAGCATTTT. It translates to CASSDDFGAQHF.

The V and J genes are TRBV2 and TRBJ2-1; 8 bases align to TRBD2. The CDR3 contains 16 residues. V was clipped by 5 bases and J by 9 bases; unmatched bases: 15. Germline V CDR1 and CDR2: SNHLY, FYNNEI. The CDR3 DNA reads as TGTGCCAGCAGTTCCCCCGGGACTAGTAAGGTATCTGAGCAGTTCTTC. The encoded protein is CASSSPGTSKVSEQFF.

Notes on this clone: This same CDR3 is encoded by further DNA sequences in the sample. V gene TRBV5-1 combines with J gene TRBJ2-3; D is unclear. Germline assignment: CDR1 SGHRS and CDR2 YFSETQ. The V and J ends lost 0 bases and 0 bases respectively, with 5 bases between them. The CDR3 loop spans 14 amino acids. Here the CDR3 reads CASSLAVSTDTQYF. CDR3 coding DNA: TGCGCCAGCAGCTTGGCTGTCAGCACAGATACGCAGTATTTT.

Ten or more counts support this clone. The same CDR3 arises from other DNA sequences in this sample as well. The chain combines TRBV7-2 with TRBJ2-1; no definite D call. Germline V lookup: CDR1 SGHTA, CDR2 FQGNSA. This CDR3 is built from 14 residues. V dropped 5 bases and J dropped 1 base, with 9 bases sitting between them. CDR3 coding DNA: TGTGCCAGCAGCCTAGACTCTTCCTACAATGAGCAGTTCTTC. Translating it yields CASSLDSSYNEQFF. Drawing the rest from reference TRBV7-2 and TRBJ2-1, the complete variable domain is GAGVSQSPSNKVTEKGKDVELRCDPISGHTALYWYRQSLGQGLEFLIYFQGNSAPDKSGLPSDRFSAERTGGSVSTLTIQRTQQEDSAVYLCASSLDSSYNEQFFGPGTRLTVL.

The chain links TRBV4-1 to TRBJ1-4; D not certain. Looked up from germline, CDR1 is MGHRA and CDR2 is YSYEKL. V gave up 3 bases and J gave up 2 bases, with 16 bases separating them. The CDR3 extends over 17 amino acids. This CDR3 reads CASSHEKARRTNEKLFF. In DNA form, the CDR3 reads TGCGCCAGCAGCCACGAAAAAGCCAGGAGGACTAATGAAAAACTGTTTTTT.

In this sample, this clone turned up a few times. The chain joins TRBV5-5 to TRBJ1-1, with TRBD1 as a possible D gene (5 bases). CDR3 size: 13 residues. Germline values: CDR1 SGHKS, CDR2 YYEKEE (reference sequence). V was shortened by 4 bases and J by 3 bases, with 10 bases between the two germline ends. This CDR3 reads CASSLMGHTEAFF. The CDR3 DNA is TGTGCCAGCAGCCTGATGGGACACACTGAAGCTTTCTTT.

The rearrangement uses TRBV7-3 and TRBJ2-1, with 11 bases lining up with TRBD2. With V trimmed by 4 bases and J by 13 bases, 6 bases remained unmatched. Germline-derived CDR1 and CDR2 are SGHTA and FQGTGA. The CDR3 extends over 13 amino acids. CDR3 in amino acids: CASSSLAGGPQFF. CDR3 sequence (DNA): TGTGCCAGCAGCTCGCTAGCGGGAGGCCCACAGTTCTTC.

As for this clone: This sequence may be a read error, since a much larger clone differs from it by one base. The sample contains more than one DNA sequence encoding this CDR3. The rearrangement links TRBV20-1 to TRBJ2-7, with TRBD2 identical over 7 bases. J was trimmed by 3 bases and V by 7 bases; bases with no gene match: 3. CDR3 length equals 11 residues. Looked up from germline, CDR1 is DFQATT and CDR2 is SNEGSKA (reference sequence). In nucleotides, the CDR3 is TGCAGTGGTAGCGGGCACTACGAGCAGTACTTC. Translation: CSGSGHYEQYF.

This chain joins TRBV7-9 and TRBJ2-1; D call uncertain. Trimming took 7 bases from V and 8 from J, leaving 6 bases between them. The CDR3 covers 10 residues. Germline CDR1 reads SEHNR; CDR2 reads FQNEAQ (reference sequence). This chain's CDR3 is CASIQDEQFF. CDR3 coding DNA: TGTGCCAGCATCCAGGATGAGCAGTTCTTC.

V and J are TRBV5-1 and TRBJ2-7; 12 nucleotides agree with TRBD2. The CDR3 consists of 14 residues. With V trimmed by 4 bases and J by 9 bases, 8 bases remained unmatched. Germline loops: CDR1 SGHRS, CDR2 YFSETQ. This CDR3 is CASSDGLAGLWQYF. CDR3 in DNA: TGCGCCAGCAGCGATGGACTAGCGGGGTTATGGCAGTACTTC.

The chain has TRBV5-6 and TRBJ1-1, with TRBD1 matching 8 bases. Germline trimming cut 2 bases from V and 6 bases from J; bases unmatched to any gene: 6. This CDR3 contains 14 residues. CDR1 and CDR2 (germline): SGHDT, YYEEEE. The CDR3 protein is CASSFLDRAPEAFF. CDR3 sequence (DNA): TGTGCCAGCAGCTTCCTGGACAGGGCCCCTGAAGCTTTCTTT.

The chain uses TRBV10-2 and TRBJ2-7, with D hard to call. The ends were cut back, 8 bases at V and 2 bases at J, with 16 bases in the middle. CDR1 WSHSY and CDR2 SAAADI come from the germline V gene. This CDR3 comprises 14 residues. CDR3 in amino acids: CASGPPTQTYEQYF. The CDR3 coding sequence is TGCGCCAGCGGGCCCCCGACACAGACCTACGAGCAGTACTTC.

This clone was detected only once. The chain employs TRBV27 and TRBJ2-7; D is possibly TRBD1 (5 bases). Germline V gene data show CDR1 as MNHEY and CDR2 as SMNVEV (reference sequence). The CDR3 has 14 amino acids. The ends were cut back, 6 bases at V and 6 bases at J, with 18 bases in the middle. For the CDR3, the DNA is TGTGCCAGCAGGGGTGTGCAGGGAAAGATCGAGCAGTACTTC. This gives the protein CASRGVQGKIEQYF.